Listed below are T cell receptor beta chains from one sample, sequenced in a study of T cell changes during pregnancy in multiple sclerosis. Clones were sequenced by immunoSEQ multiplex PCR, and TCRdb holds only the in-frame ones, with some missing. The data contain tens of thousands of clones, roughly nine tenths of them seen just once; the ten biggest clones take up 4.8%. The source was peripheral blood, collected in the first trimester of pregnancy. The receptors originated from a female donor in good health, enrolled as a control in a pregnancy study. The conserved cysteine and the conserved F or W are not part of the CDR3 here.

TRBJ2-2,TRBV18,ASSPPKGANTGELF
TRBJ2-5,TRBV7-6,ASSTKTSGGVEETQY
TRBJ2-7,TRBV7-9,ASSTTGGMREQY
TRBJ2-7,TRBV28,ASSPPAGLAGGQY
TRBJ1-6,TRBV5-1,ASSHAGGKDSPLH
TRBJ2-1,TRBV4-1,ASSQDSGRPSYNEQF
TRBJ2-1,TRBV7-2,ASSLRLAGNNEQF
TRBJ2-1,TRBV5-4,ASSRGLAGLANEQF
TRBJ1-5,TRBV21-1,ASSNNSDQPQH
TRBJ1-1,TRBV9,ASSASQDRDTEAF
TRBJ2-3,TRBV14,ASSQDGTLAGVGTDTQY
TRBJ2-7,TRBV18,ASSPTKYEQY
TRBJ2-3,TRBV7-6,ASSPRLMAGVDTQY
TRBJ2-3,TRBV11-3,ASSLGGGPGDTQY
TRBJ1-2,TRBV11-2,ASSFGSGDNYGYT
TRBJ1-1,TRBV29-1,SALRGVNTEAF
TRBJ1-2,TRBV29-1,SVDQGAMGYT
TRBJ2-5,TRBV5-1,ASSPGGGETQY
TRBJ1-2,TRBV7-2,ASSLGRADYGYT
TRBJ2-3,TRBV4-2,ASSQEGVSASTDTQY
TRBJ2-2,TRBV5-4,ASSLGSGATGELF
TRBJ1-1,TRBV7-2,ASSTRQGNTEAF
TRBJ2-6,TRBV7-2,ASSLLQVAGPGANVLT
TRBJ2-1,TRBV6-5,ASSGGLAGYEQF
TRBJ1-1,TRBV6-1,ASSMGLGSGTEAF